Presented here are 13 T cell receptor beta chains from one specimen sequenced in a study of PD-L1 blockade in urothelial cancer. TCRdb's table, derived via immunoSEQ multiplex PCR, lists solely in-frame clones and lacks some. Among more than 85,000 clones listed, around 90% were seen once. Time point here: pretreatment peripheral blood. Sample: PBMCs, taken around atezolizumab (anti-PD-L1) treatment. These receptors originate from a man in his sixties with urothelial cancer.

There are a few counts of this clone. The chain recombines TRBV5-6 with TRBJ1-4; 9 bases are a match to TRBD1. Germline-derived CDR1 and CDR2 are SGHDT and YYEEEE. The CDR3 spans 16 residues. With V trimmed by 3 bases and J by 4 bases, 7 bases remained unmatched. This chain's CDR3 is CASSSATGGINEKLFF. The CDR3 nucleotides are TGTGCCAGCAGCTCTGCGACAGGGGGAATTAATGAAAAACTGTTTTTT.

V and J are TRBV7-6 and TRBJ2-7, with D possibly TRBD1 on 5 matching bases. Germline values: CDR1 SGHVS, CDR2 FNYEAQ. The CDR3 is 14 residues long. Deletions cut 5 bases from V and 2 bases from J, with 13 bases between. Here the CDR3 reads CASSAGQGPYEQYF. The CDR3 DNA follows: TGTGCCAGCAGCGCAGGGCAGGGTCCCTACGAGCAGTACTTC.

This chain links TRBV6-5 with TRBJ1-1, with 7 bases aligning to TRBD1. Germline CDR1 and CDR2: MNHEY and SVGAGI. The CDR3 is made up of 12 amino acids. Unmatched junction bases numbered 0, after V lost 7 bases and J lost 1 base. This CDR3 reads CASKGANTEAFF. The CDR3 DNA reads TGTGCCAGCAAGGGGGCGAACACTGAAGCTTTCTTT.

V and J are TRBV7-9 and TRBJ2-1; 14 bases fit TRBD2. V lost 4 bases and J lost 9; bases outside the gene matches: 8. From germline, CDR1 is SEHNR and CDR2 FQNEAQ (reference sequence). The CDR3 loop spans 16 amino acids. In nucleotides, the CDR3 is TGTGCCAGCAGCTCTAAGGTGGGACTAGCGGGAGTTGAGCAGTTCTTC. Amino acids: CASSSKVGLAGVEQFF. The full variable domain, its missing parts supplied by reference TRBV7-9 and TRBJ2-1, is DTGVSQNPRHKITKRGQNVTFRCDPISEHNRLYWYRQTLGQGPEFLTYFQNEAQLEKSRLLSDRFSAERPKGSFSTLEIQRTEQGDSAMYLCASSSKVGLAGVEQFFGPGTRLTVL.

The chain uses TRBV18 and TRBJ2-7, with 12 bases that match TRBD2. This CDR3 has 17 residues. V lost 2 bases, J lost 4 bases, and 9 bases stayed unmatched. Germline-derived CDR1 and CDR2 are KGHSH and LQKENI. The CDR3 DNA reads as TGTGCCAGCTCACCAACAGGACTAGCGGGGATTTCTTACGAGCAGTACTTC. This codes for CASSPTGLAGISYEQYF.

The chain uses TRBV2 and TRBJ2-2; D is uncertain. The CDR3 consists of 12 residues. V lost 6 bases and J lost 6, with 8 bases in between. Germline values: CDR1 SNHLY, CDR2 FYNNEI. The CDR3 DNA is TGTGCCAGCAGATATACGGCCGGGGAGCTGTTTTTT. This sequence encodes CASRYTAGELFF.

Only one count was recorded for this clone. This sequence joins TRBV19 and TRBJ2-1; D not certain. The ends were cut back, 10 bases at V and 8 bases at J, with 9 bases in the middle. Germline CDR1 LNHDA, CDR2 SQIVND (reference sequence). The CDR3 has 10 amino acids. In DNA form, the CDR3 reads TGTGCCACCGGGTGGGATGAGCAGTTCTTC. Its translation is CATGWDEQFF. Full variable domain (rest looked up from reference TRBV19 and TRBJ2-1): DGGITQSPKYLFRKEGQNVTLSCEQNLNHDAMYWYRQDPGQGLRLIYYSQIVNDFQKGDIAEGYSVSREKKESFPLTVTSAQKNPTAFYLCATGWDEQFFGPGTRLTVL.

CDR3 residues: CASRKGDGIGGEKLFF. The CDR3 region has the DNA TGTGCCAGCAGAAAGGGAGACGGCATAGGTGGGGAAAAACTGTTTTTT. This chain connects TRBV2 to TRBJ1-4, with D unclear. This CDR3 spans 16 amino acids. CDR1 and CDR2 from the germline V gene are SNHLY and FYNNEI. Trimming stripped 6 bases from V and 8 bases from J, with 22 bases between.

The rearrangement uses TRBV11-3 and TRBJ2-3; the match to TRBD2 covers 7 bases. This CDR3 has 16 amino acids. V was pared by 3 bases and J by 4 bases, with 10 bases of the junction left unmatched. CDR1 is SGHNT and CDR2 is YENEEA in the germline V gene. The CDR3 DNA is TGTGCCAGCAGCTTGGGGAGGCGGGAGTCCGCAGATACGCAGTATTTT. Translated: CASSLGRRESADTQYF. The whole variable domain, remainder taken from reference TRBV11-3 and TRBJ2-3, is EAGVVQSPRYKIIEKKQPVAFWCNPISGHNTLYWYLQNLGQGPELLIRYENEEAVDDSQLPKDRFSAERLKGVDSTLKIQPAELGDSAVYLCASSLGRRESADTQYFGPGTRLTVL.

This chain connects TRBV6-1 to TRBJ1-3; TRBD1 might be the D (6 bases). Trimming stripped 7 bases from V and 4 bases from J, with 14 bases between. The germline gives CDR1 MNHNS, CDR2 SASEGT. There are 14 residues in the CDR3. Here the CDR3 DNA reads TGTGCCAGCAACTCTAGACAGGAAGGAAACACCATATATTTT. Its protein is CASNSRQEGNTIYF.

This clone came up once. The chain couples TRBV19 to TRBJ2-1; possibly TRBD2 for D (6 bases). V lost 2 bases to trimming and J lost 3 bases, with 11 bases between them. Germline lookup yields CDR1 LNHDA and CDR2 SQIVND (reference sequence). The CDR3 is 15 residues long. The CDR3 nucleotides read TGTGCCAGTAGTATACAGGTAGCGGACTACAATGAGCAGTTCTTC. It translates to CASSIQVADYNEQFF.

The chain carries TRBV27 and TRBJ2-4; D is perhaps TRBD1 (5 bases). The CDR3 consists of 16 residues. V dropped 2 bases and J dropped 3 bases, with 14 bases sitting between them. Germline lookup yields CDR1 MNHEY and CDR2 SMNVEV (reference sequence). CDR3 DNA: TGTGCCAGCAGTTTAAGAAGGTCAGGGCTCAAAAACATTCAGTACTTC. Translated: CASSLRRSGLKNIQYF.

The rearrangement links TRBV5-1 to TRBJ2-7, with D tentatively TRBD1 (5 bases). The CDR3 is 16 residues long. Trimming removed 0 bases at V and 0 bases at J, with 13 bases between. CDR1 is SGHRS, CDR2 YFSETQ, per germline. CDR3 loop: CASSLARAGLSYEQYF. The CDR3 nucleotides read TGCGCCAGCAGCTTGGCCAGGGCAGGCCTCTCCTACGAGCAGTACTTC.